These 18 T cell receptor beta chains were all obtained from the same sample, sequenced in a study of blood T cell repertoires in COVID-19. Clones were read by immunoSEQ multiplex PCR, and TCRdb kept only the in-frame ones, dropping some. The data contain about 190,000 clones, less than 80% of them seen just once; the ten biggest clones take up roughly an eighth. The sequencing input was peripheral blood. The receptors shown here come from a woman between 50 and 59 years old with acute or convalescent COVID-19.

V is TRBV27 and J is TRBJ2-1, with 8 positions matching TRBD2. The CDR3 runs 17 residues. Trimming took 4 bases from V and 0 from J; bases not matched to a gene: 8. The V gene's germline CDR1 is MNHEY and CDR2 SMNVEV (reference sequence). The DNA for the CDR3 is TGTGCCAGCAGTTCGACTTCTAGCGGGTACTCCTACAATGAGCAGTTCTTC. Translated, it gives CASSSTSSGYSYNEQFF.

The chain carries TRBV28 and TRBJ2-3, with 8 bases lining up with TRBD2. The CDR3 contains 16 residues. V was pared by 5 bases and J by 9 bases, with 16 bases of the junction left unmatched. Germline V gene lookup returns CDR1 MDHEN and CDR2 SYDVKM. The CDR3 protein is CASSPEGPSGPGTQYF. The CDR3 nucleotides read TGTGCCAGCAGTCCCGAGGGGCCTAGCGGGCCGGGGACGCAGTATTTT. The whole variable domain, remainder taken from reference TRBV28 and TRBJ2-3, is DVKVTQSSRYLVKRTGEKVFLECVQDMDHENMFWYRQDPGLGLRLIYFSYDVKMKEKGDIPEGYSVSREKKERFSLILESASTNQTSMYLCASSPEGPSGPGTQYFGPGTRLTVL.

The chain has TRBV30 and TRBJ2-7; 7 positions agree with TRBD1. V lost 2 bases and J lost 0; bases outside the gene matches: 10. In germline, CDR1 is GTSNPN, CDR2 SVGIG (reference sequence). This CDR3 contains 16 residues. The DNA of the CDR3 is TGTGCCTGGAGTCGGATAACAGGGGCCCCCTCCTACGAGCAGTACTTC. Residues: CAWSRITGAPSYEQYF.

This clone occurred once. This chain connects TRBV27 to TRBJ2-1; 7 bases match TRBD2. CDR1 MNHEY and CDR2 SMNVEV come from the germline V gene (reference sequence). The CDR3 runs to 12 residues. J was trimmed by 13 bases and V by 6 bases; bases with no gene match: 9. CDR3 region: CASSAGTKKQFF. The CDR3 DNA sequence: TGTGCCAGCAGCGCGGGGACTAAGAAACAGTTCTTC.

V usage is TRBV18 and J usage is TRBJ1-4; D is uncertain. CDR1 is KGHSH, CDR2 LQKENI, per germline. V was trimmed by 2 bases and J by 7 bases, leaving 8 bases between them. This CDR3 region has 13 residues. The CDR3 coding sequence is TGTGCCAGCTCACCAGGTGACATTGAAAAACTGTTTTTT. The encoded protein is CASSPGDIEKLFF. Together with reference TRBV18 and TRBJ1-4, the CDR3 gives the full variable domain: NAGVMQNPRHLVRRRGQEARLRCSPMKGHSHVYWYRQLPEEGLKFMVYLQKENIIDESGMPKERFSAEFPKEGPSILRIQQVVRGDSAAYFCASSPGDIEKLFFGSGTQLSVL.

The gene calls are TRBV10-3 and TRBJ2-1, with 8 positions matching TRBD1. The CDR3 runs to 14 residues. Germline V gene sequence: CDR1 ENHRY, CDR2 SYGVKD. Losses at the gene ends were 0 bases for V and 7 bases for J; bases not matched to a gene: 2. CDR3 nucleotide sequence: TGTGCCATCAGTGAGTCGGGACAGGCTAATGAGCAGTTCTTC. Protein sequence: CAISESGQANEQFF.

This CDR3 is CASSPRLSQRETQYF. CDR3 nucleotide sequence: TGTGCCAGCTCACCCCGATTGAGTCAGCGAGAGACCCAGTACTTC. The chain links TRBV18 to TRBJ2-5, with D unresolved. CDR1 and CDR2 (germline): KGHSH, LQKENI. Trimming removed 3 bases from V and 4 bases from J, with 15 bases in between. The CDR3 contains 15 residues. Full variable domain (rest looked up from reference TRBV18 and TRBJ2-5): NAGVMQNPRHLVRRRGQEARLRCSPMKGHSHVYWYRQLPEEGLKFMVYLQKENIIDESGMPKERFSAEFPKEGPSILRIQQVVRGDSAAYFCASSPRLSQRETQYFGPGTRLLVL.

The gene calls are TRBV30 and TRBJ1-6; no clear D. Germline V gene data show CDR1 as GTSNPN and CDR2 as SVGIG (reference sequence). Between the trimmed V and J ends, which lost 8 bases and 5 bases, there was a span of 13 bases. The CDR3 is 13 amino acids. The DNA of the CDR3 is TGTGCCCTGGGAGGAGGTAATAATTCACCCCTCCACTTT. Translated: CALGGGNNSPLHF.

The chain joins TRBV20-1 to TRBJ1-2; D uncertain. Germline V CDR1 and CDR2: DFQATT, SNEGSKA (reference sequence). Deletions cut 7 bases from V and 6 bases from J, with 12 bases between. This CDR3 is built from 11 residues. CDR3 loop: CSVARGHGYTF. The CDR3 DNA sequence: TGCAGTGTCGCCCGTGGGCATGGCTACACCTTC.

V gene TRBV30 combines with J gene TRBJ2-3; perhaps TRBD2 as D (6 bases). Trimming left V 0 bases short and J 4 bases short, with 14 bases between. The CDR3 sequence is 15 residues long. Germline values: CDR1 GTSNPN, CDR2 SVGIG (reference sequence). The CDR3 bases are TGTGCCTGGAGTGTTCCGCGGGAAGGGGCAGATACGCAGTATTTT. Translating it yields CAWSVPREGADTQYF.

This sequence joins TRBV5-1 and TRBJ1-1; a possible D gene is TRBD1 (6 bases). The CDR3 has 17 amino acids. Per germline, CDR1 SGHRS and CDR2 YFSETQ. The V end was cut by 4 bases, the J end by 1 base, with 20 bases between. CDR3 region: CASSPLPRTAQNTEAFF. In DNA form, the CDR3 reads TGCGCCAGCAGCCCCCTCCCTAGGACAGCACAGAACACTGAAGCTTTCTTT.

The gene calls are TRBV10-2 and TRBJ2-2; D gene uncertain. The CDR3 is made up of 12 amino acids. The germline V and J ends were trimmed by 6 bases and 2 bases, with 4 bases remaining between them. Per germline, CDR1 WSHSY and CDR2 SAAADI. Here the CDR3 reads CASSTNTGELFF. The CDR3 nucleotides are TGCGCCAGCAGCACTAACACCGGGGAGCTGTTTTTT.

The chain couples TRBV28 to TRBJ2-7, with 8 bases that match TRBD1. The germline gives CDR1 MDHEN, CDR2 SYDVKM. This CDR3 has 14 amino acids. The trim removed 8 bases at V and 6 bases at J, leaving 12 bases unmatched. CDR3 amino acids: CASLPGLTGGEQYF. CDR3 DNA: TGTGCCAGCCTTCCCGGACTAACAGGGGGCGAGCAGTACTTC.

The chain combines TRBV18 with TRBJ2-3; no clear D gene. Germline loops: CDR1 KGHSH, CDR2 LQKENI. V was shortened by 2 bases and J by 1 base, with 4 bases between the two germline ends. The CDR3 contains 13 residues. As DNA, the CDR3 is TGTGCCAGCTCACCAGGCCGCACAGATACGCAGTATTTT. Its protein product is CASSPGRTDTQYF.

The CDR3 sequence: CASSKAERIQETQYF. The DNA for the CDR3 is TGTGCCAGCAGCAAAGCGGAGAGGATCCAAGAGACCCAGTACTTC. The chain couples TRBV21-1 to TRBJ2-5; the D call of TRBD2 is as the table states it, not checked on the DNA. TRBV21-1 is a listed pseudogene. CDR3 length equals 15 residues.

The CDR3 sequence is CASSFGSGRGNEQFF. In DNA form, the CDR3 reads TGTGCCAGCAGCTTCGGTTCTGGGAGGGGCAATGAGCAGTTCTTC. The V call is TRBV7-9, the J call TRBJ2-1; 7 bases fit TRBD2. The trim removed 3 bases at V and 6 bases at J, leaving 8 bases unmatched. Germline CDR1 SEHNR, CDR2 FQNEAQ (reference sequence). The CDR3 length is 15 residues.

The V and J genes are TRBV11-2 and TRBJ2-3; 9 bases align to TRBD2. The CDR3 extends over 17 amino acids. CDR1 and CDR2 from the germline V gene are SGHAT and FQNNGV. The trim removed 1 base at V and 4 bases at J, leaving 9 bases unmatched. CDR3 loop: CASSLVPAGGGADTQYF. CDR3 coding DNA: TGTGCCAGCAGCTTAGTACCAGCGGGGGGCGGGGCAGATACGCAGTATTTT.

V is TRBV28 and J is TRBJ2-6, with a possible D match to TRBD2 (5 bases). CDR3 size: 16 residues. CDR1 MDHEN and CDR2 SYDVKM come from the germline V gene. The V gene lost 5 bases and the J gene lost 4 bases, with 15 bases spanning the gap. The CDR3 DNA reads TGTGCCAGCAGTGCCCGCGAGGGTAGGGGGGCCAACGTCCTGACTTTC. Protein: CASSAREGRGANVLTF.